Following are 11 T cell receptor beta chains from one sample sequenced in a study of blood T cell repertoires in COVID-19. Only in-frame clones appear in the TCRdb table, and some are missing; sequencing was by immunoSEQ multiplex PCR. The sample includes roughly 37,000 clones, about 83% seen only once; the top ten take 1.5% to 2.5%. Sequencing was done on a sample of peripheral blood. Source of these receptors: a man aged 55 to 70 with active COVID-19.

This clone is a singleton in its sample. Written as DNA, the CDR3 is TGTGCCAGCAGTTCGGACAGGGCCTACGAGCAGTACTTC. It is translated as CASSSDRAYEQYF. V usage is TRBV6-5 and J usage is TRBJ2-7; TRBD1 aligns across 8 bases. This CDR3 contains 13 residues. V gave up 4 bases and J gave up 2 bases; unmatched junction bases: 1. Germline V CDR1 and CDR2: MNHEY, SVGAGI.

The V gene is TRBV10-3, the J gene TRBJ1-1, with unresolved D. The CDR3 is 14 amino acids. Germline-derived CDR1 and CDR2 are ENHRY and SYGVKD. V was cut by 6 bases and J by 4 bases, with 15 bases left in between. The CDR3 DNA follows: TGTGCCATCAGCAGACCGGGGTCGGGCACTGAAGCTTTCTTT. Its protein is CAISRPGSGTEAFF.

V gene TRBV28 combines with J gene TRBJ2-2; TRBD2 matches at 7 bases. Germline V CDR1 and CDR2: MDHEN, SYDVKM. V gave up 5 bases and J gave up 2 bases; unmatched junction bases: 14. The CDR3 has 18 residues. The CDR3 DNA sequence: TGTGCCAGCAGTCTCTCCCGGCGGGAGAGGCCTAACACCGGGGAGCTGTTTTTT. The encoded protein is CASSLSRRERPNTGELFF.

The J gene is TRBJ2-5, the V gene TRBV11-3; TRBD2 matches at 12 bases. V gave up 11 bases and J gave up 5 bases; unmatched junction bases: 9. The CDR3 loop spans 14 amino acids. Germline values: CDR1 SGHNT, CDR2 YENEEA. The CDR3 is CASGTSGGTETQYF. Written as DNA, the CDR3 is TGTGCCTCAGGAACTAGCGGGGGGACGGAGACCCAGTACTTC.

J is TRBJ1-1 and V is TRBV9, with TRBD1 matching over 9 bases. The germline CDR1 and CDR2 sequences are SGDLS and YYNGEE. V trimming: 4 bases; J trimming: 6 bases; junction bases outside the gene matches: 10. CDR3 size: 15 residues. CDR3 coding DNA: TGTGCCAGCAGCCCCGGTGGGGACAGGGCCTCTGAAGCTTTCTTT. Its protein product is CASSPGGDRASEAFF.

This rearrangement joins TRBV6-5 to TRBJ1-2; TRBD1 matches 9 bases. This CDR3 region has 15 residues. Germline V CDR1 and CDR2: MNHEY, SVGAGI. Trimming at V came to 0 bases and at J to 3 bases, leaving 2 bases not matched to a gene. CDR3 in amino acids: CASSYSTGGDYGYTF. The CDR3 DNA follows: TGTGCCAGCAGTTACTCGACAGGGGGTGACTATGGCTACACCTTC.

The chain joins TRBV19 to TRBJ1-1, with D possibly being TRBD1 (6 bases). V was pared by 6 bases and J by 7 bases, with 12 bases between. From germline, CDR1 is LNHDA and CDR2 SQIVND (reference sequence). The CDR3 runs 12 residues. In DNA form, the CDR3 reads TGTGCCAGTAGAAGACAGGCGCTTGAAGCTTTCTTT. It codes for CASRRQALEAFF.

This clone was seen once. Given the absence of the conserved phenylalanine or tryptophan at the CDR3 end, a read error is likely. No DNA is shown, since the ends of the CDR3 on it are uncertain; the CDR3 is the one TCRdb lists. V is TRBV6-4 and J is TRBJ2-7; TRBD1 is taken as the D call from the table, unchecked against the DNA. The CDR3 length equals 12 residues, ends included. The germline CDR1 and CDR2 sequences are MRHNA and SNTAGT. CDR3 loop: CASSELGHLPPS.

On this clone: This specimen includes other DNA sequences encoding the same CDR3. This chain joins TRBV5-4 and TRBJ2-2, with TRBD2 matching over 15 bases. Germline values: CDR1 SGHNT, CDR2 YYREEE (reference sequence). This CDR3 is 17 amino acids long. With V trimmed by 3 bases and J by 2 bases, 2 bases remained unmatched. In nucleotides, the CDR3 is TGTGCCAGCAGCTGGGGACTAGCGGGGGGTAACACCGGGGAGCTGTTTTTT. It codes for CASSWGLAGGNTGELFF.

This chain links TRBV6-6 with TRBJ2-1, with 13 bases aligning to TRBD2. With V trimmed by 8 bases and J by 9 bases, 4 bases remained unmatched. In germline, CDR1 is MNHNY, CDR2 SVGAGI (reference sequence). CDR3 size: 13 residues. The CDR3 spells CASGGTSGAEQFF. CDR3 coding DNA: TGTGCCAGCGGGGGGACTAGCGGGGCTGAGCAGTTCTTC.

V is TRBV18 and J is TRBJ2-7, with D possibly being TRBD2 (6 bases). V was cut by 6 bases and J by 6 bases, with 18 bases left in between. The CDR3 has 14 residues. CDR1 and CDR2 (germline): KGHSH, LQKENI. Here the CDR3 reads CASSAGGKVGEQYF. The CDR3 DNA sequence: TGTGCCAGCTCCGCAGGAGGGAAAGTGGGCGAGCAGTACTTC.